This TCR beta chain emerged from a study of blood T cell repertoires in COVID-19. Produced via immunoSEQ multiplex PCR; TCRdb's table is partial and in-frame only. The data contain some 200,000 clones, about 78% of them singletons. The CDR3 has 17 residues. Trimming took 5 bases from V and 2 from J, leaving 21 bases between them. Germline V CDR1 and CDR2: SGHTA, FQGNSA. Specimen: peripheral blood. The receptor was derived from a woman aged 50 to 60 with active or convalescent COVID-19. The rearrangement joins TRBV7-2 to TRBJ1-2, with D maybe TRBD1 (6 bases). Here the CDR3 DNA reads TGTGCCAGCAGCCTAGGGGGGGGGCGAAAGGGAAACTATGGCTACACCTTC. Translating it yields CASSLGGGRKGNYGYTF.